These T cell receptor beta chains were read from a single sample in a study of shared clonotypes between healthy human individuals. Sequenced by immunoSEQ multiplex PCR; TCRdb stores in-frame clones only, minus some. The sample yields about 980,000 clones, over 75% seen once. Sequencing input: memory CD4+ T cells sorted from blood. Receptors originate from a young man in good health. The CDR3 runs from the conserved cysteine through the conserved F or W. The D gene is left open where the match is weak. Clone size, where shown, is once, few, many, or a class for clones that have expanded.

v_call,d_call,j_call,clone_size,cdr3_aa,cdr3_nt
TRBV5-1,.,TRBJ2-3,.,CASSPRQSPQGRTDTQYF,TGCGCCAGCAGCCCTCGACAGTCTCCCCAAGGGCGCACAGATACGCAGTATTTT
TRBV28,TRBD1,TRBJ1-1,.,CASSLPLNSRGEAFF,TGTGCCAGCAGTTTACCCCTAAACTCCAGGGGGGAAGCTTTCTTT
TRBV6-5,.,TRBJ2-7,many,CASTPSKGTNEQYF,TGTGCCAGCACCCCAAGTAAGGGAACTAACGAGCAGTACTTC
TRBV14,.,TRBJ2-1,.,CASSLREEQFF,TGTGCCAGCAGCCTCCGGGAGGAGCAGTTCTTC
TRBV14,.,TRBJ2-3,.,CASSLERGSYTDTQYF,TGTGCCAGCAGCCTGGAGAGAGGTTCTTACACAGATACGCAGTATTTT
TRBV7-6,.,TRBJ1-3,.,CASSVEFGNTIYF,TGTGCCAGCAGCGTAGAGTTCGGAAACACCATATATTTT
TRBV7-8,TRBD1,TRBJ1-2,.,CASSLEWPGQGRDGYTF,TGTGCCAGCAGCTTAGAGTGGCCGGGACAGGGGCGGGATGGCTACACCTTC
TRBV6-1,.,TRBJ2-7,.,CASSWWGSYEQYF,TGTGCCAGCAGTTGGTGGGGCTCCTACGAGCAGTACTTC
TRBV5-1,TRBD2,TRBJ2-1,.,CASSLDAGGWSNEQFF,TGCGCCAGCAGCTTGGACGCGGGAGGGTGGTCCAATGAGCAGTTCTTC
TRBV18,.,TRBJ1-5,few,CASSPGISNQPQHF,TGTGCCAGCTCACCGGGGATTAGCAATCAGCCCCAGCATTTT
TRBV5-1,.,TRBJ1-6,.,CASSSDPSASPLHF,TGCGCCAGCAGCTCGGACCCCTCGGCGTCACCCCTCCACTTT
TRBV5-4,.,TRBJ2-5,.,CASSLGGNQETQYF,TGTGCCAGCAGCTTGGGGGGGAATCAAGAGACCCAGTACTTC
TRBV7-8,.,TRBJ2-3,.,CASSLPTAGDTQYF,TGTGCCAGCAGCCTCCCAACAGCGGGAGATACGCAGTATTTT
TRBV7-9,TRBD2,TRBJ2-7,few,CASGLAGSYEQYF,TGTGCCAGTGGGCTAGCGGGATCCTACGAGCAGTACTTC
TRBV7-6,TRBD2,TRBJ2-7,few,CASSLTSGSSEQYF,TGTGCCAGCAGCTTAACCAGCGGGAGTTCCGAGCAGTACTTC
TRBV6-1,.,TRBJ1-4,.,CASSEAHRGRWVGNNEKLFF,TGTGCCAGCAGTGAAGCGCATCGGGGGCGCTGGGTCGGCAATAATGAAAAACTGTTTTTT
TRBV7-2,TRBD2,TRBJ2-1,.,CASSFGAGVGEQFF,TGTGCCAGCAGCTTCGGAGCGGGAGTGGGGGAGCAGTTCTTC
TRBV6-6,.,TRBJ1-1,.,CASSYAGALSNTEAFF,TGTGCCAGCAGTTACGCAGGGGCGTTATCAAACACTGAAGCTTTCTTT
TRBV7-2,TRBD1,TRBJ1-2,.,CASSHPDRGKTNYGYTF,TGTGCCAGCAGTCACCCAGACAGGGGGAAAACCAACTATGGCTACACCTTC
TRBV14,.,TRBJ2-5,.,CASSQEAIGGRRGTQYF,TGTGCCAGCAGCCAAGAGGCTATTGGGGGGCGCCGGGGGACCCAGTACTTC
TRBV5-4,.,TRBJ1-2,.,CASSSDSNYGYTF,TGTGCCAGCAGCTCGGACAGTAACTATGGCTACACCTTC
TRBV28,.,TRBJ1-2,few,CASSIRVLYGYTF,TGTGCCAGCAGCATTCGGGTCCTCTATGGCTACACCTTC
TRBV7-2,TRBD2,TRBJ2-1,.,CASSYTSGAYNEQFF,TGTGCCAGCAGCTATACTAGCGGGGCCTACAATGAGCAGTTCTTC
TRBV4-3,.,TRBJ2-1,.,CASSQVPGPVGEQFF,TGCGCCAGCAGCCAAGTTCCCGGTCCCGTGGGTGAGCAGTTCTTC
TRBV30,.,TRBJ1-4,few,CAWSPGRDEKLFF,TGTGCCTGGAGTCCCGGTCGTGATGAAAAACTGTTTTTT
TRBV7-2,.,TRBJ2-2,once,CASSLGPGGTGELFF,TGTGCCAGCAGCTTAGGACCCGGGGGCACCGGGGAGCTGTTTTTT
TRBV5-5,.,TRBJ1-1,.,CASSSTNTEAFF,TGTGCCAGCAGCTCTACGAACACTGAAGCTTTCTTT
TRBV9,.,TRBJ1-2,many,CASSVVGQGDGYTF,TGTGCCAGCAGCGTAGTAGGGCAGGGCGATGGCTACACCTTC
TRBV6-1,TRBD1,TRBJ2-7,.,CASKPTGSYEQYF,TGTGCCAGTAAACCGACAGGGTCCTACGAGCAGTACTTC
TRBV5-4,.,TRBJ2-2,.,CASSLAGGQNLANTGELFF,TGTGCCAGCAGCTTGGCCGGGGGACAGAACCTCGCGAACACCGGGGAGCTGTTTTTT
TRBV2,.,TRBJ1-5,few,CASSEVQGRGNQPQHF,TGTGCCAGCAGTGAAGTACAGGGACGGGGCAATCAGCCCCAGCATTTT
TRBV19,.,TRBJ2-5,.,CASSIGNQETQYF,TGTGCCAGTAGTATCGGCAACCAAGAGACCCAGTACTTC